This T cell receptor beta chain was identified in a study of glioma-infiltrating T cells after dendritic cell vaccination. Overall study context: Patients received autologous tumor lysate-pulsed dendritic cell vaccination between about 2002 and 2012. Study conclusions and caveats: Few patients contributed both blood and tumor specimens. Longer survival after dendritic cell vaccination followed higher pretreatment TIL content.

A note on this clone: The antigen remains undetermined.

The PCR used 60 V beta and 13 J beta primers. Here immunoSEQ multiplex PCR was the method, and the copy in TCRdb shows in-frame clones only, minus some. The profile shows nearly 85,000 clones, around 90% of them singletons. Sequenced material: blood, taken before dendritic cell vaccination. The origin of this receptor is a human donor with glioblastoma.

The CDR3: CASSALAGGTDTQYF. The CDR3 DNA sequence: TGTGCCAGCAGCGCACTAGCGGGAGGCACAGATACGCAGTATTTT. This sequence joins TRBV2 and TRBJ2-3; 11 positions match TRBD2. V gave up 6 bases and J gave up 1 base; unmatched junction bases: 3. Germline-derived CDR1 and CDR2 are SNHLY and FYNNEI. The CDR3 spans 15 residues.